This TCR beta chain was captured by sequencing in a study of cytomegalovirus exposure and HLA in healthy donors. PCR involved 60 Vbeta and 13 Jbeta primers. Produced via immunoSEQ multiplex PCR; TCRdb's table is partial and in-frame only. The listing contains 150,000 to 200,000 clones. This CDR3 comprises 12 residues. V was trimmed by 5 bases and J by 4 bases, leaving 8 bases between them. From germline, CDR1 is SGHTA and CDR2 FQGNSA. The sequenced sample was PBMCs. The chain links TRBV7-2 to TRBJ2-5; weak D call: TRBD2 (5 bases). The clonotype was recovered from a woman younger than 30 in good health and CMV-seropositive. This CDR3 reads CASSREGETQYF. CDR3 nucleotide sequence: TGTGCCAGCAGCCGAGAGGGAGAGACCCAGTACTTC.